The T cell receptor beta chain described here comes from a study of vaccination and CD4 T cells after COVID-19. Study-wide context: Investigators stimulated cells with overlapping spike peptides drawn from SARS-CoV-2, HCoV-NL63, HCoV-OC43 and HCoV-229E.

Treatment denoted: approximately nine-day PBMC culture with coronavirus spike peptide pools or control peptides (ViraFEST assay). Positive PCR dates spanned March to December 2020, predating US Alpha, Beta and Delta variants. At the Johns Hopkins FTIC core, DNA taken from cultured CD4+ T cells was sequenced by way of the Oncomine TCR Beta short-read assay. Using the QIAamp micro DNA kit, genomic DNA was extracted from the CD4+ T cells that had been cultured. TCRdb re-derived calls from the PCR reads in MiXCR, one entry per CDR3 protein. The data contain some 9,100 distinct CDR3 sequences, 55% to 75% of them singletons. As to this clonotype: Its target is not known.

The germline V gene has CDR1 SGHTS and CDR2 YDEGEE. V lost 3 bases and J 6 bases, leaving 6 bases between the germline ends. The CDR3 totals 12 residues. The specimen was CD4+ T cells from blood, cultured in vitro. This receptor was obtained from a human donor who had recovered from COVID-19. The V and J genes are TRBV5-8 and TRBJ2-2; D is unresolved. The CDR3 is CASSYSPGELFF. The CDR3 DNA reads TGTGCCAGCAGCTACAGTCCCGGGGAGCTGTTTTTT.